The present T cell receptor beta chain was sequenced within a study of cytomegalovirus exposure and HLA in healthy donors. CDR1 is MGHRA and CDR2 is YSYEKL in the germline V gene. V lost 0 bases, J lost 8 bases, and 7 bases stayed unmatched. The CDR3 loop spans 17 amino acids. The PCR had 60 Vbeta and 13 Jbeta primers. Using immunoSEQ multiplex PCR, the repertoire was profiled, and TCRdb retains in-frame clones only, with some absent. The sample carries 310,000 or so clones, around 90% recorded once. Details on this clone: As yet, its antigen is unknown.

Study-level points and caveats: The authors considered a cluster of highly shared sequence variants likely to be a sequencing artifact. For cytomegalovirus status, the classifier reportedly gave diagnoses with high specificity and sensitivity. Investigators reported some 150 TCR beta chains as tied to cytomegalovirus.

V gene TRBV4-1 combines with J gene TRBJ1-6, with 10 positions matching TRBD1. The sequence derives from a woman under 30 in good health and CMV-seronegative. Source material: PBMCs. The CDR3 protein is CASSQEPRTGGDSPLHF. Written as DNA, the CDR3 is TGCGCCAGCAGCCAAGAGCCCCGGACAGGGGGAGATTCACCCCTCCACTTT.